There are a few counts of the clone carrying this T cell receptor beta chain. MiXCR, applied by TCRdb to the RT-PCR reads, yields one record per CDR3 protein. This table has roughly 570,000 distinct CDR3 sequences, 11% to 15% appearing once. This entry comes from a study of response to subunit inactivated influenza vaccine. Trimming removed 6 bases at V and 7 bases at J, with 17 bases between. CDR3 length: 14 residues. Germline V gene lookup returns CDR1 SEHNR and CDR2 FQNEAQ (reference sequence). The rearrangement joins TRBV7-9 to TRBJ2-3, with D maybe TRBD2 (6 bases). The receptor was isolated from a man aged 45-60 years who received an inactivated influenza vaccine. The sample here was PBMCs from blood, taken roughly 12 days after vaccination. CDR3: CASSSGGGINTQYF. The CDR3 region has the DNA TGTGCCAGCAGTTCAGGTGGGGGGATCAATACGCAGTATTTT.